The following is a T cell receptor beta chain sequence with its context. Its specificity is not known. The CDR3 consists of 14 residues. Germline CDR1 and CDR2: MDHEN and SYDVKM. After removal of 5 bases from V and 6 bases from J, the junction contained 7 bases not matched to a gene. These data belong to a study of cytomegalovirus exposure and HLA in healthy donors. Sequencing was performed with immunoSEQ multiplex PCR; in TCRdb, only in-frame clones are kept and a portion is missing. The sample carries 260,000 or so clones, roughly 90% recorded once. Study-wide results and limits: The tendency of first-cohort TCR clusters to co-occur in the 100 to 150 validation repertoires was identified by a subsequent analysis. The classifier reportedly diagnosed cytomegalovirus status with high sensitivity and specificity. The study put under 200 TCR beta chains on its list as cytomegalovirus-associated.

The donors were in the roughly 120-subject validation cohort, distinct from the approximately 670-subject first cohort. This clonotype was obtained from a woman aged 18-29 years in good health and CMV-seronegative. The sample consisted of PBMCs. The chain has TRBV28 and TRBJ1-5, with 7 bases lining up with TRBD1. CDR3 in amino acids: CASSTPTGIQPQHF. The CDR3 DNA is TGTGCCAGCAGTACCCCGACAGGGATTCAGCCCCAGCATTTT.